This paragraph covers one T cell receptor beta chain sequence. The antigen is not known. This record comes from a study of CD8 T cells in ankylosing spondylitis. The study, taken as a whole, reports: A TCR beta motif made of several highly homologous variants seemed typical of ankylosing spondylitis blood.

Trimming removed 5 bases at V and 0 bases at J, with 15 bases between. CDR1 and CDR2 (germline): DFQATT, SNEGSKA (reference sequence). CDR3 length: 15 residues. Each CDR3 protein is one row after TCRdb ran MiXCR on the 5' RACE reads. The table includes about 540,000 distinct CDR3 sequences, about an eighth detected once. Input material: blood, either unsorted or a sorted T cell fraction (not recorded which). The sequence was obtained from a male donor with ankylosing spondylitis. The rearrangement joins TRBV20-1 to TRBJ2-3; D call uncertain. CDR3 bases: TGCAGTGCTCAAGATCGTAGTGAGAGCACAGATACGCAGTATTTT. Residues: CSAQDRSESTDTQYF.